The source of this T cell receptor (beta chain) is a study of shared clonotypes between healthy human individuals. This clone was observed a single time. Its antigen is currently unknown. Distinct nucleotide sequences in the sample also encode this CDR3. CDR1 is MNHEY and CDR2 is SMNVEV in the germline V gene (reference sequence). V lost 3 bases to trimming and J lost 0 bases, with 7 bases between them. The CDR3 extends over 14 amino acids. Sequencing used immunoSEQ multiplex PCR; TCRdb keeps in-frame clones, though not all of them. The sample records roughly 1,000,000 clones, 75% to 80% being singletons. Study-level findings and limits: A limitation of the genetic and exposure-history diversity represented arose from few donors. Incompleteness in sorted-subset sequencing, despite large depth, was shown by rarefaction.

Sequenced sample: memory CD4+ T cells from PBMCs. Subset here: CD45RA-negative fraction. This rearrangement joins TRBV27 to TRBJ2-3; D gene unclear. This receptor was identified in a man younger than 35 in good health. Some clones in this sample may be carry-over from other donors' samples. The chain's CDR3 is CASSFQRSTDTQYF. The CDR3 nucleotides read TGTGCCAGCAGTTTCCAGAGAAGCACAGATACGCAGTATTTT.